The rows below give T cell receptor beta chains drawn from one sample of a study of radiation and T cells in renal cell carcinoma. Assay used: immunoSEQ multiplex PCR; TCRdb lists only in-frame clones, some missing. Among roughly 120,000 clones listed, about four fifths were seen once. The sequencing here drew on blood, taken from a patient whose treatment included radiotherapy and nephrectomy. Source of these receptors: a woman aged 55-69 years with renal cell carcinoma. CDR3s include the opening cysteine and the closing phenylalanine or tryptophan. A D gene is named only where the DNA matches it firmly. Not all rows give a size; the values are once, few, many and, for expanded clones, a class.

j_gene | abundance | d_gene | len | v_gene | CDR3nt | CDR3aa
TRBJ1-1 | NA | TRBD1 | 14 | TRBV6-4 | TGTGCCAGCAGCCGGGACAGGGGGCAAACCGAAGCTTTCTTT | CASSRDRGQTEAFF
TRBJ1-2 | few | NA | 14 | TRBV6-5 | TGTGCCAGCAGTTCCAGTGTTGCAGTCTATGGCTACACCTTC | CASSSSVAVYGYTF
TRBJ1-3 | NA | NA | 19 | TRBV6-1 | TGTGCCAGCAGTGAAGCATTCATCGGGTCTCACTTCTCTGGAAACACCATATATTTT | CASSEAFIGSHFSGNTIYF
TRBJ1-2 | NA | NA | 13 | TRBV11-2 | TGTGCCAGCAGCCCCGGACGGTTAAATGGCTACACCTTC | CASSPGRLNGYTF
TRBJ2-2 | NA | NA | 17 | TRBV7-8 | TGTGCCAGCAGCCCCCCTTGGGGGCGAGGGAACACCGGGGAGCTGTTTTTT | CASSPPWGRGNTGELFF
TRBJ2-7 | once | NA | 13 | TRBV6-5 | TGTGCCAGCACAGGACGAAATCCCTACGAGCAGTACTTC | CASTGRNPYEQYF
TRBJ2-5 | NA | NA | 15 | TRBV7-9 | TGTGCCAGCAGCCCGTTGGCGGGCCCCTCCGAGACCCAGTACTTC | CASSPLAGPSETQYF
TRBJ1-2 | few | NA | 10 | TRBV7-9 | TGTGCCAGCAGCGTGAGTGGCTACACCTTC | CASSVSGYTF
TRBJ2-1 | NA | NA | 13 | TRBV29-1 | TGCAGCGCTCTGGGGGGAGACTACAATGAGCAGTTCTTC | CSALGGDYNEQFF
TRBJ2-1 | NA | NA | 11 | TRBV29-1 | TGCAGCGTTGGCCAGTTGGATGAGCAGTTCTTC | CSVGQLDEQFF
TRBJ2-1 | NA | TRBD2 | 15 | TRBV4-3 | TGCGCCAGCAGCCTGGGACTAGCGGGAGACGGTGAGCAGTTCTTC | CASSLGLAGDGEQFF
TRBJ2-2 | NA | NA | 15 | TRBV7-2 | TGTGCCAGCAGCTTAGGGGGACGGGAGCCCGGGGAGCTGTTTTTT | CASSLGGREPGELFF
TRBJ2-4 | NA | TRBD1 | 16 | TRBV7-9 | TGTGCCAGCAGCTCCTGGACAGGGACAGCCAAAAACATTCAGTACTTC | CASSSWTGTAKNIQYF
TRBJ2-7 | NA | TRBD2 | 14 | TRBV29-1 | TGCAGCGTTGAAAGTACTAGCGGGAGCTACGAGCAGTACTTC | CSVESTSGSYEQYF
TRBJ2-7 | NA | NA | 12 | TRBV27 | TGTGCCAGCAGTTGGGACCTCCACGAGCAGTACTTC | CASSWDLHEQYF
TRBJ1-1 | few | NA | 16 | TRBV7-3 | TGTGCCAGCAGCTTAATCGGTGTGCAGATGAACACTGAAGCTTTCTTT | CASSLIGVQMNTEAFF